These 9 T cell receptor beta chains were all obtained from the same sample, sequenced in a study of Ad26.COV2.S vaccination and SARS-CoV-2 variants. Profiled with immunoSEQ multiplex PCR; TCRdb holds only in-frame clones, not every one. The sample includes 300,000 to 350,000 clones, approximately 90% seen only once; the top ten take approximately 5%. Treatment: some 19 received Ad26.COV2.S at low or high dose, single or two shots; about 5 received placebo; per-sample allocation not given. Sampling occurred on day 63 after the first vaccine or placebo injection. Sample: peripheral blood, taken in a trial of Ad26.COV2.S vaccine versus placebo. These receptors were taken from a person aged 18 to 59 who received the Ad26.COV2.S COVID-19 vaccine or a placebo.

In this sample, this clone turned up once. The rearrangement uses TRBV6-5 and TRBJ2-2, with D possibly matching TRBD1 (6 bases). The length of the CDR3 is 14 residues. The germline V gene has CDR1 MNHEY and CDR2 SVGAGI. Trimming took off 0 bases at V and 8 bases at J, with 10 bases between the two ends. Here the CDR3 DNA reads TGTGCCAGCAGTTACTCGGACAGCGCGGGGGAGCTGTTTTTT. Residues: CASSYSDSAGELFF.

CDR3 residues: CASSLGPAVQETQYF. For the CDR3, the DNA is TGTGCCAGCAGCTTAGGCCCGGCTGTCCAAGAGACCCAGTACTTC. V and J are TRBV11-2 and TRBJ2-5; D call uncertain. Per the germline V gene, CDR1 is SGHAT and CDR2 is FQNNGV. The CDR3 extends over 15 amino acids. V lost 1 base and J 1 base, leaving 10 bases between the germline ends.

J is TRBJ2-5 and V is TRBV14; TRBD1 agrees at 7 bases. This CDR3 has 12 residues. The germline gives CDR1 SGHDN, CDR2 FVKESK. Losses at the gene ends were 4 bases for V and 7 bases for J; bases not matched to a gene: 3. CDR3 region: CASSLQGVTQYF. CDR3 nucleotide sequence: TGTGCCAGCAGCCTTCAGGGGGTGACCCAGTACTTC.

The rearrangement links TRBV28 to TRBJ2-1; 7 bases match TRBD2. CDR3 length: 16 residues. V shed 1 base, J shed 3 bases, and the junction held 6 bases outside the gene matches. Germline loops: CDR1 MDHEN, CDR2 SYDVKM. CDR3 in DNA: TGTGCCAGCAGTTTATTAACGGGAGGCCACTACAATGAGCAGTTCTTC. This gives the protein CASSLLTGGHYNEQFF.

The chain joins TRBV18 to TRBJ1-6, with D possibly TRBD1 on 5 matching bases. V was clipped by 2 bases and J by 8 bases, with 13 bases between them. The CDR3 consists of 15 residues. Germline-derived CDR1 and CDR2 are KGHSH and LQKENI. The CDR3 DNA sequence: TGTGCCAGCTCACCAATTGCAGGGCGGGATTCACCCCTCCACTTT. Translation gives CASSPIAGRDSPLHF.

The rearrangement joins TRBV5-5 to TRBJ2-5, with 9 bases lining up with TRBD1. This CDR3 is built from 17 residues. V dropped 0 bases and J dropped 5; count of bases not matched to a gene: 11. Per the germline V gene, CDR1 is SGHKS and CDR2 is YYEKEE (reference sequence). CDR3 sequence: CASSLGATGGAGETQYF. For the CDR3, the DNA is TGTGCCAGCAGCTTGGGGGCCACAGGGGGCGCCGGGGAGACCCAGTACTTC.

This chain joins TRBV25-1 and TRBJ1-4; D remains unclear. Trimming took 0 bases from V and 4 from J, leaving 12 bases between them. Germline V gives CDR1 MGHDK, CDR2 SYGVNS. This CDR3 is 16 amino acids long. This CDR3 reads CASSEYRTVSNEKLFF. The CDR3 DNA sequence: TGTGCCAGCAGTGAATATCGCACAGTGAGTAATGAAAAACTGTTTTTT.

This chain links TRBV4-1 with TRBJ1-1; 9 bases align to TRBD1. Germline loops: CDR1 MGHRA, CDR2 YSYEKL. The CDR3 is made up of 16 amino acids. The junction had 9 bases not matched to a gene; V was cut back by 4 bases and J by 3 bases. CDR3 sequence (DNA): TGCGCCAGCAGCCCCAGGACAGGGGACCTCCACACTGAAGCTTTCTTT. Protein: CASSPRTGDLHTEAFF.

This clone was seen a few times. This chain connects TRBV18 to TRBJ1-5; 9 bases line up with TRBD1. This CDR3 comprises 14 residues. J lost 11 bases, V lost 3 bases, and 8 bases had no gene match. Per germline, CDR1 KGHSH and CDR2 LQKENI. This CDR3 is CASSPGQGIPAQHF. Written as DNA, the CDR3 is TGTGCCAGCTCACCGGGACAGGGTATACCCGCCCAGCATTTT.